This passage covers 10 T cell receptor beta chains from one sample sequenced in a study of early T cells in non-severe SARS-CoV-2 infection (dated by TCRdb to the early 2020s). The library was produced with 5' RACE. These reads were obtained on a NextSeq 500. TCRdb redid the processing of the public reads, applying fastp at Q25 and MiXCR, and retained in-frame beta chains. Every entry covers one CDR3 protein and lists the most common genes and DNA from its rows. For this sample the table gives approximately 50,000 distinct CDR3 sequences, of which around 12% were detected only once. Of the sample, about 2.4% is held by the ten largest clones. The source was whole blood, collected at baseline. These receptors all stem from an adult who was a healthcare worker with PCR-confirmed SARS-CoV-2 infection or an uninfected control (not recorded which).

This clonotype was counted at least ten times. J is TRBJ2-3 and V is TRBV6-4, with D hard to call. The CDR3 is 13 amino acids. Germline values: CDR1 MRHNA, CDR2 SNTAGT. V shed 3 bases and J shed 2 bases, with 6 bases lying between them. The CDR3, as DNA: TGTGCCAGCAGTGAGTCCCCCACAGATACGCAGTATTTT. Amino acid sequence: CASSESPTDTQYF.

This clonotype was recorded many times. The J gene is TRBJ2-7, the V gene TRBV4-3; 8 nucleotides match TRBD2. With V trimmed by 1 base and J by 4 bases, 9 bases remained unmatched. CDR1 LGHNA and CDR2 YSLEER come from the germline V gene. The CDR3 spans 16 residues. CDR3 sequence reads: CASSQALGAGDYEQYF. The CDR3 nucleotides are TGCGCCAGCAGCCAAGCGCTTGGAGCGGGAGATTACGAGCAGTACTTC.

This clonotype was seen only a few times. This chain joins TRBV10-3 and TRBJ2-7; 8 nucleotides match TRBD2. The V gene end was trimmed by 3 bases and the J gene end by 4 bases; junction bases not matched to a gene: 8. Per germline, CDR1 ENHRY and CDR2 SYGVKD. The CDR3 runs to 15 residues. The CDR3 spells CAISDELAARYEQYF. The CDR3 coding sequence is TGTGCCATCAGTGACGAACTAGCGGCCCGATACGAGCAGTACTTC.

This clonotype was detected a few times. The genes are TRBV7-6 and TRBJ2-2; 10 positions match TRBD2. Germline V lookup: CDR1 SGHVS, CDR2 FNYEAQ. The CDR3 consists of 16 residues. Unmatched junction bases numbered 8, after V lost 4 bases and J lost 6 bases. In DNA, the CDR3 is TGTGCCAGCAGCTACGCTAGCGGGAGAGGCGCCGGGGAGCTGTTTTTT. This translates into CASSYASGRGAGELFF.

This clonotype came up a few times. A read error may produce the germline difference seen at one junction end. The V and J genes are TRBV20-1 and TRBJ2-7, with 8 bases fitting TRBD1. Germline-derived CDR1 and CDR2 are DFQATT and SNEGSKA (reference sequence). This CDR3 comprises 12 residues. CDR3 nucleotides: TGCAGTGCTGGAGACAGGGGCTACGAGCAGTACTTC. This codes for CSAGDRGYEQYF.

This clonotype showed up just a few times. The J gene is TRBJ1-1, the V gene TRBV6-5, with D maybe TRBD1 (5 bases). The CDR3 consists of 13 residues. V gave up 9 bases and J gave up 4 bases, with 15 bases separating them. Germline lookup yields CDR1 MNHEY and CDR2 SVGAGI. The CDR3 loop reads CASRGWVGTEAFF. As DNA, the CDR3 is TGTGCCAGTCGGGGGTGGGTCGGCACTGAAGCTTTCTTT.

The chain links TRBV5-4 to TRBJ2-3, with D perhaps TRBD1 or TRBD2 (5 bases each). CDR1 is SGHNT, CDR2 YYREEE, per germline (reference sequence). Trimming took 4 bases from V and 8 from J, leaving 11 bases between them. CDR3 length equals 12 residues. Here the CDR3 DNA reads TGTGCCAGCAGCCAGGGTGGAGGTACGCAGTATTTT. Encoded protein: CASSQGGGTQYF.

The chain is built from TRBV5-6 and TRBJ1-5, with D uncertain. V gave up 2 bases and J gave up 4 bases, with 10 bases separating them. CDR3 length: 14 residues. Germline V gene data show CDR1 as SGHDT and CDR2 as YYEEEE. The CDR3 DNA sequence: TGTGCCAGCAGCTTAGGACGGTGGAATCAGCCCCAGCATTTT. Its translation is CASSLGRWNQPQHF.

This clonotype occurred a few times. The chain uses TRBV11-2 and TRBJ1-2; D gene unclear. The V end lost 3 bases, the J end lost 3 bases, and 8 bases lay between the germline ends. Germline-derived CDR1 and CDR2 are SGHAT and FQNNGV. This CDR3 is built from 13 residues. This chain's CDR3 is CASSFSGDYGYTF. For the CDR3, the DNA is TGTGCCAGCAGCTTTTCTGGAGACTATGGCTACACCTTC.

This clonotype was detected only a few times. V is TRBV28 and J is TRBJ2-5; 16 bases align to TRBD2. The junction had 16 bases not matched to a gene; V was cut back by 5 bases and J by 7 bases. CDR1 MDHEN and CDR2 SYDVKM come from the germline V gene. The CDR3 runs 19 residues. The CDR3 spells CASSPHPGTSGRAMGTQYF. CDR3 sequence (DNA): TGTGCCAGCAGTCCCCACCCCGGGACTAGCGGGAGGGCCATGGGGACCCAGTACTTC.